This T cell receptor beta chain was sequenced in a study of monozygotic twins with cystic fibrosis. Produced via immunoSEQ multiplex PCR; TCRdb's table is partial and in-frame only. This table holds 30,000 to 40,000 clones, over 80% found once. This clone was found a few times. The source of this sequence is a boy between 2 and 10 years old with cystic fibrosis. The sample was blood.

DNA for the CDR3: TGTGCCAGCAGTGAATTGCAAACGAACACTGAAGCTTTCTTT. Amino acid sequence: CASSELQTNTEAFF. V and J are TRBV6-1 and TRBJ1-1; D is unresolved. The germline V gene has CDR1 MNHNS and CDR2 SASEGT. V lost 2 bases and J lost 1, with 8 bases in between. The CDR3 extends over 14 amino acids.